The TCR beta chain under discussion was sequenced for a study of lymphopenia after photon versus proton radiotherapy. The CDR3 has 13 amino acids. V shed 1 base and J shed 9 bases, with 13 bases lying between them. Germline V gives CDR1 LGHNT, CDR2 FRNRAP. This clone was recorded once. Assay: immunoSEQ multiplex PCR; the TCRdb copy retains only in-frame clones and omits some. The table shows approximately 45,000 clones, with over 75% occurring only once. The sequencing here drew on peripheral blood, taken from a patient treated with photon-based radiotherapy. The chain links TRBV12-5 to TRBJ2-7, with D possibly being TRBD2 (6 bases). The clonotype comes from a middle-aged man with gastric cancer. CDR3 in DNA: TGTGCTAGTGGTTTGGACTCTTACGGGGGGCAGTACTTC. Amino acid sequence: CASGLDSYGGQYF.